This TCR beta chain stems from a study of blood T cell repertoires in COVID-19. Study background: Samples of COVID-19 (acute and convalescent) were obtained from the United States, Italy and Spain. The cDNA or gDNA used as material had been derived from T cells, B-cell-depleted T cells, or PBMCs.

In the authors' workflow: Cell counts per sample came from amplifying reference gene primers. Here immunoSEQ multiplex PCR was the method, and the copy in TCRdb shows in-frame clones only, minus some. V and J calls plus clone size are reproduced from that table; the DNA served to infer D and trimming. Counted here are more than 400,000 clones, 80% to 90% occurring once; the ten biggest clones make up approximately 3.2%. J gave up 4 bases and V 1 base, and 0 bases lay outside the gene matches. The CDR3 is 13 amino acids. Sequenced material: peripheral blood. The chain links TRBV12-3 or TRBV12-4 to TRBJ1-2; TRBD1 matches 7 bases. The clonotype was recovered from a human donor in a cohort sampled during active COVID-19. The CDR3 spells CASSLDRGYGYTF. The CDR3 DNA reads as TGTGCCAGCAGTTTAGACAGGGGCTATGGCTACACCTTC.